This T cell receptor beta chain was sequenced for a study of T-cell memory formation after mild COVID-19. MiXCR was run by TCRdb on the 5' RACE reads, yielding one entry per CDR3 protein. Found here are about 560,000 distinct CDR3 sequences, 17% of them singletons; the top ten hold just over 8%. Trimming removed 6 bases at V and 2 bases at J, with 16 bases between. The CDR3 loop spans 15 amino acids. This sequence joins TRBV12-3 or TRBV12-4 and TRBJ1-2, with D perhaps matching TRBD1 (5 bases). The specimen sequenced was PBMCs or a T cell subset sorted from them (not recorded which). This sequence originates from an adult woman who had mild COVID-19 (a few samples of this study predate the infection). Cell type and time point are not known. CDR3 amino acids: CASSPTVEGNYGYTF. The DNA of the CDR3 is TGTGCCAGCAGCCCGACAGTGGAAGGGAACTATGGCTACACCTTC.